This TCR beta chain was captured in a study of early T cells in non-severe SARS-CoV-2 infection. Study-wide context: RNA in bulk from unsorted whole blood was sequenced, and chains were unpaired.

The CDR3 totals 14 residues. Germline V gene lookup returns CDR1 LGHNA and CDR2 YNFKEQ. V lost 0 bases and J lost 1, with 6 bases in between. Tagging with unique molecular identifiers was applied to individual cDNA molecules. TCRdb re-called the 5' RACE reads with MiXCR, one entry per CDR3 protein. The table shows tens of thousands of distinct CDR3 sequences, with roughly 15% occurring only once. The rearrangement links TRBV4-2 to TRBJ1-2; D gene uncertain. Sequenced material: whole blood, taken at baseline. This clonotype was sampled from an adult who was a healthcare worker with PCR-confirmed SARS-CoV-2 infection or an uninfected control (not recorded which). The CDR3 DNA sequence: TGTGCCAGCAGCCAAGATATGGGTAACTATGGCTACACCTTC. Protein product: CASSQDMGNYGYTF.